Sequencing of this T cell receptor beta chain was carried out in a study of cytomegalovirus exposure and HLA in healthy donors. Both 60 Vbeta primers and 13 Jbeta primers went into the PCR. Here immunoSEQ multiplex PCR was the method, and the copy in TCRdb shows in-frame clones only, minus some. In all, the sample yields some 150,000 clones. The V and J ends lost 3 bases and 5 bases, in that order; junction bases with no gene match: 5. The CDR3 totals 15 residues. Germline loops: CDR1 SGHRS, CDR2 YFSETQ. Sample: PBMCs. This clonotype originated in a woman younger than 30 in good health and CMV-seronegative. The gene calls are TRBV5-1 and TRBJ2-3, with TRBD2 matching over 11 bases. Here the CDR3 reads CASSSSGRFIDTQYF. DNA for the CDR3: TGCGCCAGCAGCTCTAGCGGGAGGTTTATAGATACGCAGTATTTT.